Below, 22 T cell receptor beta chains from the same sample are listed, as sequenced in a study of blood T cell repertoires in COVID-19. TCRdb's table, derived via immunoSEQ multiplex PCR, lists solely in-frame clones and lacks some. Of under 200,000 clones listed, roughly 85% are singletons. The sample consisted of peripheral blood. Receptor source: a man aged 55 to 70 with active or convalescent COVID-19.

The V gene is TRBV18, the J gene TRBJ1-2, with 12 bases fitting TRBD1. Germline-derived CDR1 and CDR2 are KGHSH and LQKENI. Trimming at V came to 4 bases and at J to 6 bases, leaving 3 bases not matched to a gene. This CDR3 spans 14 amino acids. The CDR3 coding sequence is TGTGCCAGCTCACGCGGGACAGGGGGCAATGGCTACACCTTC. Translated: CASSRGTGGNGYTF. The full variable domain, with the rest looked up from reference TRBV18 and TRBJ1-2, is NAGVMQNPRHLVRRRGQEARLRCSPMKGHSHVYWYRQLPEEGLKFMVYLQKENIIDESGMPKERFSAEFPKEGPSILRIQQVVRGDSAAYFCASSRGTGGNGYTFGSGTRLTVV.

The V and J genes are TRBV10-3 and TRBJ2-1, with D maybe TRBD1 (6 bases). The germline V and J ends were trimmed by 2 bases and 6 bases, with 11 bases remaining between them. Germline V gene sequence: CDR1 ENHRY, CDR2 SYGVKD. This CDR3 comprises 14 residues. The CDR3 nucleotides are TGTGCCATCAGTGAGACAGGGCAGATCAATGAGCAGTTCTTC. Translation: CAISETGQINEQFF.

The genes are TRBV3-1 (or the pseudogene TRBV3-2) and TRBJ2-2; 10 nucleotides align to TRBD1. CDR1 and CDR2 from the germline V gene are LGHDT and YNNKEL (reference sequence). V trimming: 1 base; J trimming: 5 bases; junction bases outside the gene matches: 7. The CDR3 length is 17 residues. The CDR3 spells CASSQGSGTGVTGELFF. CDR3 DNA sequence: TGTGCCAGCAGCCAAGGTAGCGGGACAGGGGTTACCGGGGAGCTGTTTTTT.

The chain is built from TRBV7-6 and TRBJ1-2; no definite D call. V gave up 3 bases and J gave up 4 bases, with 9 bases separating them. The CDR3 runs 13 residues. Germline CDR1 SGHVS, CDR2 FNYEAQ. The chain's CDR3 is CASSFGQTYGYTF. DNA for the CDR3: TGTGCCAGCAGCTTTGGGCAGACCTATGGCTACACCTTC.

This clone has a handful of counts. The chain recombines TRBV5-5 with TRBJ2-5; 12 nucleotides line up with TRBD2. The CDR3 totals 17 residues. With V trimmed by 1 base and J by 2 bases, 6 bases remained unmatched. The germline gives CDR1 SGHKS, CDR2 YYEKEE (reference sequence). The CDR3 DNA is TGTGCCAGCAGCTTGACCCCTACTAGCGGGGGGCAAGAGACCCAGTACTTC. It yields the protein CASSLTPTSGGQETQYF.

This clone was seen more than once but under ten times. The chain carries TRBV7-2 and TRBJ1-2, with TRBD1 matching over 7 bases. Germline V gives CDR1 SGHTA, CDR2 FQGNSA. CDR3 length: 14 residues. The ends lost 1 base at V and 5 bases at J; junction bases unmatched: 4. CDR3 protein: CASSLEGTAYGYTF. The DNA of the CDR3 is TGTGCCAGCAGCTTAGAAGGGACAGCTTATGGCTACACCTTC.

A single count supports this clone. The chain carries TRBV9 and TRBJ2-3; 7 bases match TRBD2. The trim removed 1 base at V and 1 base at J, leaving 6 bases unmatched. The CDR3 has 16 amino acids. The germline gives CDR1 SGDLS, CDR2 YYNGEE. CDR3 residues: CASSVLSGAGTDTQYF. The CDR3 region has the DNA TGTGCCAGCAGCGTACTAAGCGGGGCGGGCACAGATACGCAGTATTTT. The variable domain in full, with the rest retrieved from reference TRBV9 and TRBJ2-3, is DSGVTQTPKHLITATGQRVTLRCSPRSGDLSVYWYQQSLDQGLQFLIQYYNGEERAKGNILERFSAQQFPDLHSELNLSSLELGDSALYFCASSVLSGAGTDTQYFGPGTRLTVL.

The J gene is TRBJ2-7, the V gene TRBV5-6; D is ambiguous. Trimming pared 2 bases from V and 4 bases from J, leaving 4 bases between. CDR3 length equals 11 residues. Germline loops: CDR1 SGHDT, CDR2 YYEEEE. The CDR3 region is CASSFRYEQYF. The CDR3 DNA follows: TGTGCCAGCAGCTTCAGATACGAGCAGTACTTC. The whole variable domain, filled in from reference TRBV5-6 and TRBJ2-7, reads DAGVTQSPTHLIKTRGQQVTLRCSPKSGHDTVSWYQQALGQGPQFIFQYYEEEERQRGNFPDRFSGHQFPNYSSELNVNALLLGDSALYLCASSFRYEQYFGPGTRLTVT.

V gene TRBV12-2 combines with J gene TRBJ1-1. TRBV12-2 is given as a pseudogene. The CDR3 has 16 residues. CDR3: CASRLAPSGEGTEAFF. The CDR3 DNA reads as TGTGCAAGTCGCTTAGCTCCCTCAGGGGAGGGCACTGAAGCTTTCTTT.

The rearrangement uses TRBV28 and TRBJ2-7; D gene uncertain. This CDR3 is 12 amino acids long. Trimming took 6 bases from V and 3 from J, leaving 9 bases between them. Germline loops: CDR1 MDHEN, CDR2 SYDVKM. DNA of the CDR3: TGTGCCAGCAGCCTGTCCGGCTACGAGCAGTACTTC. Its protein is CASSLSGYEQYF.

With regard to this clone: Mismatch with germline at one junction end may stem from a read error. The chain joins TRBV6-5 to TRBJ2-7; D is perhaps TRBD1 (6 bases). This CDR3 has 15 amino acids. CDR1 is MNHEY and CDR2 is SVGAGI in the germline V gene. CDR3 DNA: TGTGCCAGCAGTCACTCCCAGGGGTTCTCCTACGAGCAGTACTTC. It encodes CASSHSQGFSYEQYF.

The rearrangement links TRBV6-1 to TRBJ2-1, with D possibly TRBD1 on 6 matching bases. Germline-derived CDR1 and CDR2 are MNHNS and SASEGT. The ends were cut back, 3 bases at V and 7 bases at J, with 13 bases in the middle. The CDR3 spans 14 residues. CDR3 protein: CASSESGARNEQFF. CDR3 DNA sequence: TGTGCCAGCAGTGAGTCAGGGGCGCGGAATGAGCAGTTCTTC.

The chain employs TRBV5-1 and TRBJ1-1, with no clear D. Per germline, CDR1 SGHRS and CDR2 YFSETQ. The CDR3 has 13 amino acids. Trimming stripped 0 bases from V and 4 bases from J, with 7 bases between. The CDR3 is CASSLGLITEAFF. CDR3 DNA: TGCGCCAGCAGCTTGGGACTTATCACTGAAGCTTTCTTT.

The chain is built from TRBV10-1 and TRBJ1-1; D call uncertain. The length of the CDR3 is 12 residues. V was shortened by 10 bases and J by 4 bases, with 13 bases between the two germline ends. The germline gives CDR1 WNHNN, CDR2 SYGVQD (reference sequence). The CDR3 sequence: CATYLWATEAFF. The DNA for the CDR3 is TGCGCCACCTACTTGTGGGCCACTGAAGCTTTCTTT.

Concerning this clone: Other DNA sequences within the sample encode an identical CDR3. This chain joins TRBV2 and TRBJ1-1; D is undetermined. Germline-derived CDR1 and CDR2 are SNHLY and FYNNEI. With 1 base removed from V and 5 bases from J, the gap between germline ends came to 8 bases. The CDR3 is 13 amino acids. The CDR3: CASSEGGGTEAFF. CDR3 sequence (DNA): TGTGCCAGCAGTGAAGGGGGAGGGACTGAAGCTTTCTTT.

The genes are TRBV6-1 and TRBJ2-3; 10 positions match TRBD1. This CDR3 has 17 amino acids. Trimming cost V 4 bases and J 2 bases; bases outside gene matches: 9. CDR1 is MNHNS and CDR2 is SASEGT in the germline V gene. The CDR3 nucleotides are TGTGCCAGCAGTGCCGTCGCGGGACAGGGGTTCACAGATACGCAGTATTTT. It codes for CASSAVAGQGFTDTQYF.

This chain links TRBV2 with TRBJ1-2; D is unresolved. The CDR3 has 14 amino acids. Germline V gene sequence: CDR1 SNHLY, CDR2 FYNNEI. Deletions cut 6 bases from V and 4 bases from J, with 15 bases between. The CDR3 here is CASSDIQVLYGYTF. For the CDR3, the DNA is TGTGCCAGCAGCGACATACAAGTCCTCTATGGCTACACCTTC.

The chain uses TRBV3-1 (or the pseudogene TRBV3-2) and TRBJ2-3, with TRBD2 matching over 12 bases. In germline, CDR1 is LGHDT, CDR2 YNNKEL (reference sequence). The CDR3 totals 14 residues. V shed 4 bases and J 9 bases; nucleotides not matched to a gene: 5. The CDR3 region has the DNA TGTGCCAGCAGCCCTGGACTAGCGGGGACAACGCAGTATTTT. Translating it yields CASSPGLAGTTQYF.

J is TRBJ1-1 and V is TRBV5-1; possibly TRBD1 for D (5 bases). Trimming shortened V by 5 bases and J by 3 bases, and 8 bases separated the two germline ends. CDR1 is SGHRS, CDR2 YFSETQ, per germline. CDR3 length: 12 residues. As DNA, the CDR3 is TGCGCCAGCAGGGACACCTACACTGAAGCTTTCTTT. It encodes CASRDTYTEAFF.

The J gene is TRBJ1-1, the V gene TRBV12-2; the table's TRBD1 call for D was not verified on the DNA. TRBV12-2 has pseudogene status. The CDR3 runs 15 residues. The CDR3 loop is CASRDTGTGDTEAFF. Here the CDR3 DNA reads TGTGCAAGTCGCGACACCGGGACAGGGGATACTGAAGCTTTCTTT.

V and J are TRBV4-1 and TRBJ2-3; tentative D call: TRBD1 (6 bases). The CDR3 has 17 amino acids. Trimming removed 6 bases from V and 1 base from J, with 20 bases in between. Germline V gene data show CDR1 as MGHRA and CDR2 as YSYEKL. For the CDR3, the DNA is TGCGCCAGCAGGCCCTCTAACCGGGACATAGGCACAGATACGCAGTATTTT. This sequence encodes CASRPSNRDIGTDTQYF.

CDR3 residues: CASRTGVDGYTF. CDR3 DNA: TGTGCCAGCAGGACAGGGGTTGATGGCTACACCTTC. V is TRBV6-5 and J is TRBJ1-2; 8 nucleotides agree with TRBD1. Germline loops: CDR1 MNHEY, CDR2 SVGAGI. This CDR3 comprises 12 residues. V trimming: 6 bases; J trimming: 6 bases; junction bases outside the gene matches: 3.